In this sample, the clone carrying this T cell receptor beta chain turned up many times. Its antigen is not known. The sample is drawn from a study of T cells in Graves' hyperthyroidism and ophthalmopathy. Broader study findings: The blood repertoire included most of the expanded thyroid clonotypes above 0.001.

Amplified TCR beta CDR3 regions came from RNA transcripts. TCR CDR3 underwent first-round RT-PCR with the HTBI primer set. Via MiXCR, TCRdb re-called the multiplex PCR reads, giving one row per CDR3 protein. The sample lists some 420,000 distinct CDR3 sequences, about 13% seen once, with approximately 5.3% in the top ten. The sequenced material came from blood. This clonotype was obtained from a woman aged 18-29 years with Graves' hyperthyroidism.

The CDR3 DNA follows: TGTGCCAGCAGCTTAATGGGGTTGATTGGACAGGCTGGAAACACCATATATTTT. It translates to CASSLMGLIGQAGNTIYF. The V and J genes are TRBV7-3 and TRBJ1-3; 7 nucleotides match TRBD1. After removal of 1 base from V and 2 bases from J, the junction contained 11 bases not matched to a gene. Germline assignment: CDR1 SGHTA and CDR2 FQGTGA. The CDR3 consists of 18 residues.